This T cell receptor (beta chain) derives from a study of T-cell reconstitution after alpha-beta-depleted transplantation in children. The study's findings and limits: The origin of alpha-beta T cells about two months after transplant was reportedly several hundred expanded graft clones. In some patients, recipient T cells and intrathymic progenitors surviving conditioning explained high day-60 diversity. T cells produced anew were the main source of T-cell counts and diversity one year after transplant.

Using unique molecular identifiers, the investigators prepared the TCRbeta library. From the PCR reads, TCRdb called clonotypes with MiXCR, one entry per CDR3 protein. The table lists some 290,000 distinct CDR3 sequences, 20% to 30% of them singletons. Per germline, CDR1 MNHEY and CDR2 SVGAGI. V was clipped by 0 bases and J by 2 bases, with 7 bases between them. CDR3 length: 14 amino acids. This clonotype was seen only a few times. Its antigen is still unknown. The sequence derives from a male patient aged 10 to 17 who had a stem cell transplant for acute lymphoblastic leukemia, so the T cells may come from the graft donor. V gene TRBV6-5 combines with J gene TRBJ1-1; D gene unclear. The input for sequencing was PBMCs, mostly from graft donor cells, taken 180 days after TCRalphabeta/CD19-depleted stem cell transplant. CDR3 amino acids: CASSYSNRNTEAFF. CDR3 nucleotide sequence: TGTGCCAGCAGTTACTCGAACCGTAACACTGAAGCTTTCTTT.